This TCR beta chain was retrieved from a study of post-analysis software for immune sequencing data. Study-level results: Controls had significantly higher normalized Chao1 diversity than multiple sclerosis patients. Patients had higher frequencies than controls of roughly five TRBV segments, including TRBV5-6, TRBV5-1 and TRBV20-1.

Per the germline V gene, CDR1 is SGHKS and CDR2 is YYEKEE (reference sequence). The CDR3 extends over 16 amino acids. V lost 3 bases, J lost 0 bases, and 3 bases stayed unmatched. Unique molecular identifiers were carried by the TCR beta cDNA libraries. One entry per CDR3 protein, called by TCRdb with MiXCR from the PCR reads. The repertoire has some 890,000 distinct CDR3 sequences, around 53% of them found once; the top ten carry approximately 4.5%. The sample holds a few counts of this clonotype. Its target is not known. The rearrangement uses TRBV5-5 and TRBJ2-4; 10 nucleotides agree with TRBD2. The receptor's source is a girl aged 5 to 17 with multiple sclerosis. The sequenced sample consisted of blood. CDR3 sequence reads: CASSYGTSEAKNIQYF. The CDR3, as DNA: TGTGCCAGCAGCTACGGGACTAGCGAAGCCAAAAACATTCAGTACTTC.